The entry below describes one T cell receptor (beta chain). What it binds is unknown. A 1 in 200,000 to 1 in 1 million T cell depth was the sequencing target. Profiled with immunoSEQ multiplex PCR; TCRdb holds only in-frame clones, not every one. The sample lists 150,000 or so clones, around nine tenths seen once, with approximately 3% in the top ten. This specimen comes from a study of cytotoxic CD8 clonotypes in ibrutinib-treated CLL. Across the whole study: Response sampling took place at median around 13 months of treatment, range 6 to 36.

Findings and limits, study-wide: Baseline levels of clonality went above those of age-matched healthy donors and moved with circulating CD8+ T-cell counts.

This CDR3 region has 13 residues. Germline CDR1 MNHNS, CDR2 SASEGT. V was trimmed by 1 base and J by 13 bases, leaving 16 bases between them. Cryopreserved PBMCs supplied roughly 2.1 micrograms of genomic DNA for TCR beta libraries. This clonotype was sampled from a human donor with chronic lymphocytic leukemia. The chain employs TRBV6-1 and TRBJ1-2; the D is unclear. The input for sequencing was PBMCs, taken at disease progression, from a patient treated with ibrutinib. This chain's CDR3 is CASSEVSTAGLTF. The CDR3 DNA is TGTGCCAGCAGTGAAGTCTCCACGGCCGGGCTCACCTTC.